A selection of T cell receptor beta chains follows, all from one sample in a study of cytomegalovirus exposure and HLA in healthy donors. Sequenced by immunoSEQ multiplex PCR; TCRdb stores in-frame clones only, minus some. The sample consists of more than 100,000 clones, 55% to 75% of them appearing once. Sequencing input: PBMCs. The receptors were sampled from a woman aged 40 to 55 in good health and CMV-seropositive. The CDR3 runs from the conserved cysteine through the conserved F or W. The D gene is left open where the match is weak. A row's size may be missing; if present it is once, few, many or a size class.

NA TRBJ1-1 TRBV7-7 TRBD1 CASSLGQGSEAFF TGTGCTAGCAGCTTAGGACAGGGCTCTGAAGCTTTCTTT
NA TRBJ2-3 TRBV11-3 TRBD1 CASSYGQGEQYF TGTGCCAGCAGTTATGGACAGGGTGAGCAGTATTTT
NA TRBJ1-1 TRBV19 NA CASSIGANTEAFF TGTGCCAGTAGTATAGGGGCGAACACTGAAGCTTTCTTT
NA TRBJ1-1 TRBV7-2 TRBD1 CASSYVGTGYNTEAFF TGTGCCAGCAGCTACGTCGGGACAGGATATAACACTGAAGCTTTCTTT
NA TRBJ2-1 TRBV29-1 TRBD2 CSVEEWGGNEQFF TGCAGCGTTGAAGAGTGGGGGGGCAATGAGCAGTTCTTC
NA TRBJ2-7 TRBV5-8 TRBD2 CASSTTSGGSFPYEQYF TGTGCCAGCAGCACGACTAGCGGGGGGAGTTTCCCCTACGAGCAGTACTTC
few TRBJ2-3 TRBV5-4 NA CASSLKRGTDTQYF TGTGCCAGCAGCTTGAAGCGGGGCACAGATACGCAGTATTTT
few TRBJ2-7 TRBV19 TRBD1 CASSIWDSESYEQYF TGTGCCAGTAGTATATGGGACAGTGAATCCTACGAGCAGTACTTC
NA TRBJ1-5 TRBV19 NA CASTQYHRDNQPQHF TGTGCCAGTACCCAATACCACAGGGACAATCAGCCCCAGCATTTT
NA TRBJ2-3 TRBV7-3 TRBD2 CASSPLAGTDTQYF TGTGCCAGCAGCCCCCTAGCGGGCACAGATACGCAGTATTTT
NA TRBJ2-4 TRBV13 NA CASSLGTGSGIQYF TGTGCCAGCAGCTTAGGGACAGGATCGGGCATTCAGTACTTC
few TRBJ1-1 TRBV7-3 NA CASSHWTRSVKTEAFF TGTGCCAGCAGCCACTGGACTCGCAGCGTCAAGACTGAAGCTTTCTTT
NA TRBJ2-1 TRBV6-1 TRBD1 CASSEQPGQGSNEQFF TGTGCCAGCAGTGAACAACCTGGACAGGGTAGCAATGAGCAGTTCTTC
NA TRBJ1-1 TRBV7-9 NA CASNKDRNTEAFF TGTGCCAGCAACAAGGACAGGAACACTGAAGCTTTCTTT
NA TRBJ1-2 TRBV5-1 TRBD1 CASSSDRSLRGYTF TGCGCCAGCAGCTCGGACAGGTCCCTCCGCGGCTACACCTTC
NA TRBJ2-5 TRBV18 NA CASSPLGQEGIETQYF TGTGCCAGCTCACCACTCGGCCAGGAGGGCATTGAGACCCAGTACTTC
NA TRBJ1-1 TRBV7-9 TRBD1 CASSLERGTGGSEAFF TGTGCCAGCAGCTTAGAGAGAGGGACAGGGGGCTCTGAAGCTTTCTTT
NA TRBJ2-1 TRBV1 NA CTNAGRDGSYNEQFF TGCACCAATGCTGGGCGGGACGGATCCTACAATGAGCAGTTCTTC
NA TRBJ2-7 TRBV28 TRBD1 CASSLGPGQNYEQYF TGTGCCAGCAGTTTAGGACCGGGACAGAACTACGAGCAGTACTTC
NA TRBJ2-7 TRBV6-5 TRBD1 CASSKGTESSYEQCF TGTGCCAGCAGCAAAGGGACAGAGAGCTCCTACGAGCAGTGCTTC
NA TRBJ2-3 TRBV6-5 NA CASTGSLTDTQYF TGTGCCAGCACAGGATCCCTCACAGATACGCAGTATTTT
once TRBJ1-2 TRBV4-1 TRBD1 CASSRYWDRPNYGYTF TGCGCCAGCAGCCGCTACTGGGACAGGCCTAACTATGGCTACACCTTC
NA TRBJ1-2 TRBV25-1 NA CASSGSSGLDGYTF TGTGCCAGCAGTGGATCGTCTGGGCTCGATGGCTACACCTTC
NA TRBJ1-2 TRBV9 NA CASSVDLANYGYTF TGTGCCAGCAGCGTAGATCTCGCTAACTATGGCTACACCTTC
once TRBJ2-7 TRBV7-8 TRBD1 CASSLDRPSYEQYF TGTGCCAGCAGCTTGGACAGGCCCTCCTACGAGCAGTACTTC
NA TRBJ1-2 TRBV4-2 NA CASSPARGGYTF TGTGCCAGCAGTCCCGCCCGGGGAGGCTACACCTTC